This passage covers 6 T cell receptor beta chains from one sample sequenced in a study of OX40 agonist ivuxolimab in advanced cancers. Assay: immunoSEQ multiplex PCR; the TCRdb copy retains only in-frame clones and omits some. The sample holds 85,000 to 100,000 clones, approximately 85% seen once. The sequenced sample was CD4+ or CD8+ T cells sorted from blood, obtained in a trial of the OX40 agonist ivuxolimab. These receptors were collected from an adult with an advanced solid tumor such as melanoma, head and neck, liver or kidney cancer.

Of note for this clone: Other nucleotide sequences in the sample specify the same CDR3. The rearrangement joins TRBV5-1 to TRBJ1-5, with a weak D call TRBD1 (5 bases). Germline CDR1 and CDR2: SGHRS and YFSETQ. Trimming took 0 bases from V and 4 from J, leaving 11 bases between them. The CDR3 runs 15 residues. Written as DNA, the CDR3 is TGCGCCAGCAGCTTGGTCCCCGGGGGTAATCAGCCCCAGCATTTT. As protein: CASSLVPGGNQPQHF.

The chain is built from TRBV18 and TRBJ1-1; D gene unclear. Germline CDR1 is KGHSH and CDR2 is LQKENI. This CDR3 is built from 14 residues. The V end was cut by 1 base, the J end by 4 bases, with 10 bases between. DNA of the CDR3: TGTGCCAGCTCACCACTGGGGAAGGGCACTGAAGCTTTCTTT. Residues: CASSPLGKGTEAFF.

The J gene is TRBJ2-3, the V gene TRBV25-1; D not resolved. V was shortened by 4 bases and J by 4 bases, with 3 bases between the two germline ends. The germline V gene encodes CDR1 MGHDK and CDR2 SYGVNS. The CDR3 loop spans 11 amino acids. CDR3 nucleotide sequence: TGTGCCAGCAGTGTTGCAGATACGCAGTATTTT. Its translation is CASSVADTQYF.

The chain carries TRBV7-2 and TRBJ2-7, with 11 bases that match TRBD2. The CDR3 length is 15 residues. The V and J ends lost 6 bases and 4 bases, in that order; junction bases with no gene match: 8. In germline, CDR1 is SGHTA, CDR2 FQGNSA. The CDR3, as DNA: TGTGCCAGCAGGTTTCTAGCGGGAGGACTATACGAGCAGTACTTC. This encodes CASRFLAGGLYEQYF.

This clone was recorded once. The genes are TRBV5-1 and TRBJ2-1, with D possibly matching TRBD2 (6 bases). Germline values: CDR1 SGHRS, CDR2 YFSETQ. Deletions cut 0 bases from V and 7 bases from J, with 8 bases between. The CDR3 is 13 residues long. As DNA, the CDR3 is TGCGCCAGCAGCTTGGTTGGGGGGAATGAGCAGTTCTTC. Translated: CASSLVGGNEQFF. Full variable domain (missing parts from reference TRBV5-1 and TRBJ2-1): KAGVTQTPRYLIKTRGQQVTLSCSPISGHRSVSWYQQTPGQGLQFLFEYFSETQRNKGNFPGRFSGRQFSNSRSEMNVSTLELGDSALYLCASSLVGGNEQFFGPGTRLTVL.

This clone was detected only a few times. The chain links TRBV19 to TRBJ1-4; unclear D gene. The CDR3 sequence is 12 residues long. The germline V gene has CDR1 LNHDA and CDR2 SQIVND (reference sequence). Trimming shortened V by 5 bases and J by 8 bases, and 9 bases separated the two germline ends. The CDR3 DNA reads TGTGCCAGTAGTCTGCCTGGGGAAAAACTGTTTTTT. Protein sequence: CASSLPGEKLFF. Full variable domain (outside the CDR3, taken from reference TRBV19 and TRBJ1-4): DGGITQSPKYLFRKEGQNVTLSCEQNLNHDAMYWYRQDPGQGLRLIYYSQIVNDFQKGDIAEGYSVSREKKESFPLTVTSAQKNPTAFYLCASSLPGEKLFFGSGTQLSVL.